The 17 T cell receptor beta chains listed next were all sequenced from one sample in a study of blood T cells in healthy people across ages. A second about 7 to 11 cycle PCR used barcoded and J-beta primers. TCRdb itself ran the 5' RACE reads through MiXCR, one entry per CDR3 protein. The sample includes about 900,000 distinct CDR3 sequences, under 80% of them seen just once. Source material: blood. These TCRs come from a man aged 30 to 45 in good health.

The chain joins TRBV4-2 to TRBJ1-5; D call uncertain. This CDR3 comprises 16 residues. The V and J ends lost 4 bases and 7 bases respectively, with 20 bases between them. Germline V lookup: CDR1 LGHNA, CDR2 YNFKEQ. The CDR3 loop reads CASSPQGSGSRQPQHF. Written as DNA, the CDR3 is TGTGCCAGCAGCCCTCAAGGTTCGGGTTCCAGGCAGCCCCAGCATTTT.

The chain links TRBV15 to TRBJ2-7; D not resolved. From germline, CDR1 is LNHNV and CDR2 YYDKDF (reference sequence). The CDR3 extends over 13 amino acids. Trimming took 6 bases from V and 4 from J, leaving 13 bases between them. The CDR3 bases are TGTGCCACCAGTAAAGGGTCGAAGTACGAGCAGTACTTC. Translation: CATSKGSKYEQYF.

The chain uses TRBV12-5 and TRBJ2-7; D is perhaps TRBD2 (6 bases). This CDR3 comprises 13 residues. CDR1 is LGHNT and CDR2 is FRNRAP in the germline V gene. V gave up 6 bases and J gave up 3 bases, with 12 bases separating them. CDR3 sequence reads: CASGPGGNYEQYF. In nucleotides, the CDR3 is TGTGCTAGTGGCCCCGGGGGTAACTACGAGCAGTACTTC.

In the case of this clonotype: Relative to the germline gene, one junction end is altered; a read error may explain this. The chain combines TRBV2 with TRBJ2-1; 8 nucleotides line up with TRBD2. Germline CDR1 and CDR2: SNHLY and FYNNEI. The CDR3 has 14 amino acids. The CDR3, as DNA: TGTGCCAGCAGGGAAGCGGGGGCCACGGATGAGCAGTTCTTC. It translates to CASREAGATDEQFF.

The J gene is TRBJ2-3, the V gene TRBV9; D remains unclear. From germline, CDR1 is SGDLS and CDR2 YYNGEE. Trimming took 2 bases from V and 5 from J, leaving 9 bases between them. The CDR3 runs to 13 residues. The CDR3 DNA follows: TGTGCCAGCAGCGTCAGTGGGCAAGATACGCAGTATTTT. Amino acids: CASSVSGQDTQYF.

This clonotype was observed a single time. The gene calls are TRBV6-5 and TRBJ2-6, with D unresolved. Germline lookup yields CDR1 MNHEY and CDR2 SVGAGI. The CDR3 consists of 17 residues. The V end was cut by 3 bases, the J end by 1 base, with 13 bases between. The CDR3 here is CASSYGLPVSGANVLTF. Here the CDR3 DNA reads TGTGCCAGCAGTTATGGCTTACCCGTTTCTGGGGCCAACGTCCTGACTTTC.

The chain is built from TRBV11-1 and TRBJ2-2; the match to TRBD1 covers 10 bases. The ends lost 7 bases at V and 4 bases at J; junction bases unmatched: 3. Per germline, CDR1 SGHAT and CDR2 FQDESV (reference sequence). The CDR3 length is 14 residues. The CDR3 sequence: CASTWTGGTGELFF. CDR3 DNA: TGTGCCAGCACCTGGACAGGGGGCACCGGGGAGCTGTTTTTT.

This clonotype was seen a handful of times. The chain is built from TRBV29-1 and TRBJ2-7; tentatively, D is TRBD1 (7 bases). V lost 6 bases, J lost 0 bases, and 12 bases lay in between. The length of the CDR3 is 13 residues. Germline CDR1 is SQVTM and CDR2 is ANQGSEA. Written as DNA, the CDR3 is TGCAGCGTCAGGGGGGCTAGCTCCTACGAGCAGTACTTC. Translating it yields CSVRGASSYEQYF.

This clonotype turned up a few times. The rearrangement uses TRBV25-1 and TRBJ2-1; possible D gene TRBD1, 6 bases. The germline V gene encodes CDR1 MGHDK and CDR2 SYGVNS. This CDR3 region has 13 residues. The V end lost 4 bases, the J end lost 7 bases, and 11 bases lay between the germline ends. CDR3 in amino acids: CASSADSWNEQFF. The CDR3 region has the DNA TGTGCCAGCAGTGCGGACAGTTGGAATGAGCAGTTCTTC.

This clonotype was detected only a few times. V and J are TRBV21-1 and TRBJ1-2. TRBV21-1 is deemed a pseudogene. The CDR3 contains 16 residues. This CDR3 is CASSEIWADPNYGYTF. CDR3 nucleotides: TGTGCCAGCAGCGAGATCTGGGCAGATCCTAACTATGGCTACACCTTC.

The J gene is TRBJ2-1, the V gene TRBV4-1; 11 positions match TRBD2. V shed 5 bases and J 5 bases; nucleotides not matched to a gene: 8. Germline CDR1 reads MGHRA; CDR2 reads YSYEKL. CDR3 length: 16 amino acids. CDR3 in amino acids: CASSEVTSGDDNEQFF. The CDR3 coding sequence is TGCGCCAGCAGCGAGGTGACTAGCGGGGATGACAATGAGCAGTTCTTC.

The chain uses TRBV7-2 and TRBJ2-3; 8 bases map to TRBD2. The CDR3 has 18 residues. Germline CDR1 and CDR2: SGHTA and FQGNSA. J was trimmed by 2 bases and V by 5 bases; bases with no gene match: 15. The CDR3 DNA reads as TGTGCCAGCAGCCCGATGCTGGGGAGCGGGGGATACACAGATACGCAGTATTTT. Amino acid sequence: CASSPMLGSGGYTDTQYF.

In this sample, this clonotype turned up a few times. Since a much larger clone is just one base distant, this may be a read error. The rearrangement joins TRBV5-1 to TRBJ2-5, with D hard to call. CDR1 is SGHRS and CDR2 is YFSETQ in the germline V gene. This CDR3 has 15 amino acids. CDR3 residues: CASMSIGSLQGTQYF. The CDR3 coding sequence is TGCGCCAGCATGAGTATCGGAAGCCTCCAAGGGACCCAGTACTTC. The entire variable domain, with the rest obtained from reference TRBV5-1 and TRBJ2-5, is as follows: KAGVTQTPRYLIKTRGQQVTLSCSPISGHRSVSWYQQTPGQGLQFLFEYFSETQRNKGNFPGRFSGRQFSNSRSEMNVSTLELGDSALYLCASMSIGSLQGTQYFGPGTRLLVL.

CDR3 DNA: TGCAGTGCAACAAACAATCAGCCCCAGCATTTT. Residues: CSATNNQPQHF. The chain recombines TRBV20-1 with TRBJ1-5; D unclear. Germline loops: CDR1 DFQATT, CDR2 SNEGSKA (reference sequence). V was pared by 6 bases and J by 3 bases, with 6 bases between. This CDR3 spans 11 amino acids.

The J gene is TRBJ1-4, the V gene TRBV7-2; D ambiguous. The V gene's germline CDR1 is SGHTA and CDR2 FQGNSA. Deletions cut 5 bases from V and 0 bases from J, with 7 bases between. CDR3 length: 14 residues. The CDR3 here is CASSVTATNEKLFF. CDR3 coding DNA: TGTGCCAGCAGCGTAACTGCAACTAATGAAAAACTGTTTTTT.

V and J are TRBV3-1 and TRBJ1-1, with D possibly being TRBD1 (6 bases). Germline V gene lookup returns CDR1 LGHDT and CDR2 YNNKEL (reference sequence). Trimming stripped 2 bases from V and 0 bases from J, with 13 bases between. The CDR3 has 16 amino acids. The CDR3 region is CASSQSVDRLNTEAFF. Written as DNA, the CDR3 is TGTGCCAGCAGCCAATCTGTAGACAGGTTGAACACTGAAGCTTTCTTT.

The chain recombines TRBV27 with TRBJ2-7; D possibly corresponds to TRBD1 (6 bases). The CDR3 is 15 residues long. The germline V gene has CDR1 MNHEY and CDR2 SMNVEV (reference sequence). V gave up 9 bases and J gave up 0 bases, with 18 bases separating them. In DNA, the CDR3 is TGTGCCAGGCGCCGGCAGGGGAAGACCTCCTACGAGCAGTACTTC. Translating it yields CARRRQGKTSYEQYF.